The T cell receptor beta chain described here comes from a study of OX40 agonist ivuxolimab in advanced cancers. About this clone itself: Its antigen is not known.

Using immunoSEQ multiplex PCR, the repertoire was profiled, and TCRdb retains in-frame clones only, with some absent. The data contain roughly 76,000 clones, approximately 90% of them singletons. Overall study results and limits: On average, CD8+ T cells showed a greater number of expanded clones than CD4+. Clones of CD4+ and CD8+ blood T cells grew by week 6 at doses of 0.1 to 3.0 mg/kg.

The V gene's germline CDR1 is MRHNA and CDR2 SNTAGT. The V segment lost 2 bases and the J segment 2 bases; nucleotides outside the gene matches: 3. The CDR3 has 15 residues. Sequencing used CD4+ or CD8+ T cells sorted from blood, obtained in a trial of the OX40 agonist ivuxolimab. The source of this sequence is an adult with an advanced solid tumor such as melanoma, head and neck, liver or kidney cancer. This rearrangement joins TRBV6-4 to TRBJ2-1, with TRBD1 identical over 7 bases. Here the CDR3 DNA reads TGTGCCAGCAGTGACCCTGGGACAGCCTACAATGAGCAGTTCTTC. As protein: CASSDPGTAYNEQFF.